This TCR beta chain is drawn from a study of cytomegalovirus exposure and HLA in healthy donors. Study-level information: Earlier results showed 117 million unique TCR beta sequences derived from about 179 million T cells.

Nominally healthy donors were sampled, though unrecorded immune exposures were likely. The PCR ran on 60 Vbeta and 13 Jbeta primers. TCRdb's table, derived via immunoSEQ multiplex PCR, lists solely in-frame clones and lacks some. The sample consists of 230,000 or so clones, roughly 91% of them appearing once. Broader study findings: HLA restriction was apparent for most CMV-associated TCR beta chains in a later analysis.

This clone has just one count. The antigen remains unidentified. Material for sequencing was PBMCs. The sequence came from a girl aged 2 to 9 in good health and CMV-seronegative.

CDR3 coding DNA: TGTGCCAGCAGTTTATTCGGGCCCGCGGGCACTGAAGCTTTCTTT. Its protein is CASSLFGPAGTEAFF. V usage is TRBV28 and J usage is TRBJ1-1; D is unresolved. This CDR3 is built from 15 residues. In germline, CDR1 is MDHEN, CDR2 SYDVKM. V lost 1 base and J 4 bases, leaving 13 bases between the germline ends.